Listed below are T cell receptor beta chains from one sample, sequenced in a study of shared clonotypes between healthy human individuals. TCRdb's table, derived via immunoSEQ multiplex PCR, lists solely in-frame clones and lacks some. Among 550,000 to 800,000 clones, roughly 87% were seen once, and the ten largest hold 30% to 40%. The specimen was memory CD8+ T cells from PBMCs. These receptors all come from a man aged 18 to 30 in good health. Some clones in this sample may be carry-over from other donors' samples. Each CDR3 is given with its conserved first and last residue. Each record gives: J gene, V gene, clone size, D gene, CDR3 DNA, CDR3 protein. D genes are given only for firm matches. Size values are once, few and many counts, or a class for expanded clones, and some rows have none.

TRBJ2-7 | TRBV7-6 | - | TRBD1 | TGTGCCAGCAGCCTAATCACCAGGGGGTGGGACGAGCAGTACTTC | CASSLITRGWDEQYF
TRBJ1-1 | TRBV14 | - | TRBD1 | TGTGCCAGCAGCCAATTATTTTTATGGGGACAGGCCCAGGTTTGTCCTGAAGCTTTCTTT | CASSQLFLWGQAQVCPEAFF
TRBJ2-7 | TRBV7-9 | - | TRBD1 | TGTGCCAGCAGCCAGGGGGCCGGTGAGCAGTACTTC | CASSQGAGEQYF
TRBJ2-1 | TRBV19 | - | TRBD2 | TGTGCCAGTAGTTTGCCTGGGACTACCACCGGTGAGCAGTTCTTC | CASSLPGTTTGEQFF
TRBJ2-6 | TRBV6-6 | once | - | TGTGCCAGCAGTTACTTGTCCTCTGGGGCCAACGTCCTGACTTTC | CASSYLSSGANVLTF
TRBJ2-7 | TRBV7-9 | - | TRBD2 | TGTGCCAGCAGCCTCGGACTAGCGGGAGAAACCTACGAGCAGTACTTC | CASSLGLAGETYEQYF
TRBJ2-7 | TRBV7-2 | - | - | TGTGCCAGCAGCTTAGAGGGCGCAGGTAGGCAGAACGAGCAGTACTTC | CASSLEGAGRQNEQYF
TRBJ1-1 | TRBV27 | - | - | TGTGCCAGCAGTACCCGAAAAGACGCAGGATCACCGGCTTTCTTT | CASSTRKDAGSPAFF
TRBJ2-1 | TRBV5-4 | - | - | TGTGCCAGCAGCCCCCGGGCATACAATGAGCAGTTCTTC | CASSPRAYNEQFF
TRBJ2-7 | TRBV27 | - | TRBD1 | TGTGCCAGCAGTTTAAGTCCCGGGACAGGGCGGTACGAGCAGTACTTC | CASSLSPGTGRYEQYF
TRBJ2-2 | TRBV27 | - | TRBD1 | TGTGCCAGCACTGCTACTAGGACAGGGTGGGACACCGGGGAGCTGTTTTTT | CASTATRTGWDTGELFF
TRBJ2-3 | TRBV29-1 | many | - | TGCAGCCTTACGACAGTGAGCACAGATACGCAGTATTTT | CSLTTVSTDTQYF
TRBJ2-1 | TRBV7-9 | - | - | TGTGCCAGCAGCTTCCCCGGCGGAAACTCCTACAATGAGCAGTTCTTC | CASSFPGGNSYNEQFF
TRBJ2-1 | TRBV19 | - | TRBD2 | TGTGCCAGTAGTATAACCGGGACTAACAATGAGCAGTTCTTC | CASSITGTNNEQFF
TRBJ1-1 | TRBV27 | - | - | TGTGCCAGCAGTTGGGGCGGAATGAACACTGAAGCTTTCTTT | CASSWGGMNTEAFF
TRBJ1-2 | TRBV27 | - | - | TGTGCCAGCAGTGTCAGAACCCAACGGCTAAAGGACTATGGCTACACCTTC | CASSVRTQRLKDYGYTF
TRBJ2-5 | TRBV13 | - | - | TGTGCCAGCAGCATAAGCGGAACCCGGGAGACCCAGTACTTC | CASSISGTRETQYF
TRBJ2-5 | TRBV13 | - | TRBD1 | TGTGCCAGCAGCTCTGACAGGGACCAAGAGACCCAGTACTTC | CASSSDRDQETQYF
TRBJ2-7 | TRBV9 | - | - | TGTGCCAGCAGCGTAGGCGGGATCGGGGAGCAGTACTTC | CASSVGGIGEQYF
TRBJ2-2 | TRBV4-2 | - | - | TGTGCCAGCAGCGAGGCGACCGGGGAGCTGTTTTTT | CASSEATGELFF
TRBJ1-2 | TRBV7-9 | - | - | TGTGCCAGCAGCTTAGGTAGACCGCCAAACGGCTACACCTTC | CASSLGRPPNGYTF
TRBJ1-1 | TRBV9 | - | - | TGTGCCAGCAGCGGGCCGGGAGTAGGGGCTTTCTTT | CASSGPGVGAFF
TRBJ2-2 | TRBV7-9 | - | - | TGTGCCAGCAGCCAGGGTCGCACCGGGGAGCTGTTTTTT | CASSQGRTGELFF
TRBJ1-3 | TRBV6-1 | - | TRBD1 | TGTGCCAGCAGTCCGACAGGGGTGGGAAACACCATATATTTT | CASSPTGVGNTIYF
TRBJ2-1 | TRBV9 | - | - | TGTGCCAGCAGCGTAGCTGGCGGTCGGGGTTCGAGAGGGGATGAGCAGTTCTTC | CASSVAGGRGSRGDEQFF
TRBJ2-7 | TRBV19 | - | - | TGTGCCAGTAGTATAATCCCGGAGGGGTCCTACGAGCAGTACTTC | CASSIIPEGSYEQYF
TRBJ2-1 | TRBV7-6 | - | - | TGTGCCAGCAGCTTAATGGCCAGACAGTCGTACAATGAGCAGTTCTTC | CASSLMARQSYNEQFF